This T cell receptor beta chain was sequenced in a study of cytomegalovirus exposure and HLA in healthy donors. In the study overall: Falling in the Caucasian-associated ancestry cluster were 81% of approximately 410 genotyped donors.

Germline V CDR1 and CDR2: SQVTM, ANQGSEA. The V end lost 4 bases, the J end lost 6 bases, and 12 bases lay between the germline ends. The CDR3 consists of 12 residues. The PCR was carried out with 60 Vbeta primers and 13 Jbeta primers. The repertoire was sequenced with immunoSEQ multiplex PCR; TCRdb's copy has only in-frame clones and lacks some. The repertoire has about 130,000 clones, 80% of them found once; the top ten carry around 4.1%. Study conclusions and caveats: A missense DCLRE1C variant was associated with V- and J-gene trimming of TCR beta chains in a later analysis, and an independent cohort replicated the association. In vitro, a few CMV-associated chains proved specific for CMV antigens. In a later analysis, at a false discovery rate of 0.05, under 20,000 TCR beta sequences matched HLA alleles.

This clone was counted once. Its cognate antigen is unknown. The receptor's source is a woman aged 40 to 50 in good health and CMV-seronegative. Input material: PBMCs. V is TRBV29-1 and J is TRBJ1-2; TRBD1 is a possible D gene (5 bases). This CDR3 is CSVVVQGHGYTF. The DNA of the CDR3 is TGCAGCGTTGTGGTCCAGGGTCATGGCTACACCTTC.